This TCR beta chain comes out of a study of cytomegalovirus exposure and HLA in healthy donors. Germline V gene sequence: CDR1 LNHDA, CDR2 SQIVND (reference sequence). The V end lost 4 bases, the J end lost 5 bases, and 18 bases lay between the germline ends. The CDR3 sequence is 16 residues long. Whole-study findings and limits: The study recorded more than 150 TCR beta chains that were cytomegalovirus-associated.

Details on this clone: Its antigen is not known.

A multiplex PCR was run with 60 Vbeta primers and 13 Jbeta primers. Assay: immunoSEQ multiplex PCR; the TCRdb copy retains only in-frame clones and omits some. The ten most abundant clones cover around 1.5% of a sample with about 150,000 clones. V is TRBV19 and J is TRBJ1-5; TRBD1 might be the D (6 bases). The clonotype originates from a woman aged 50 to 60 in good health and CMV-seronegative. The sequencing sample was made of PBMCs. The CDR3 loop is CASSRGGGRFDQPQHF. In nucleotides, the CDR3 is TGTGCCAGTAGTAGAGGGGGAGGGCGGTTCGATCAGCCCCAGCATTTT. Supplemented by reference TRBV19 and TRBJ1-5, the full variable domain reads DGGITQSPKYLFRKEGQNVTLSCEQNLNHDAMYWYRQDPGQGLRLIYYSQIVNDFQKGDIAEGYSVSREKKESFPLTVTSAQKNPTAFYLCASSRGGGRFDQPQHFGDGTRLSIL.